The 3 T cell receptor beta chains given below trace back to one sample, sequenced in a study of T-cell reconstitution after alpha-beta-depleted transplantation in children. Unique molecular identifiers were incorporated when the TCRbeta library was constructed. A single record per CDR3 protein comes from TCRdb applying MiXCR to the PCR reads. The top ten hold under 8% of the sample, which has 250,000 or so distinct CDR3 sequences, 6.5% to 10% seen once. Sequenced here: PBMCs, mostly from graft donor cells, sampled 180 days after TCRalphabeta/CD19-depleted stem cell transplant. All receptors come from a male patient under 18 who had a stem cell transplant for acute lymphoblastic leukemia, so the T cells may come from the graft donor.

This clonotype was seen at least ten times. The chain uses TRBV5-5 and TRBJ2-4; D gene ambiguous. CDR1 and CDR2 (germline): SGHKS, YYEKEE (reference sequence). This CDR3 contains 17 residues. Trimming removed 2 bases at V and 0 bases at J, with 15 bases between. CDR3 residues: CASSFIRPGVAKNIQYF. For the CDR3, the DNA is TGTGCCAGCAGCTTTATCAGACCAGGAGTAGCCAAAAACATTCAGTACTTC.

As for this clonotype: A single base separates this from a much larger clone, so it may be a read error. J is TRBJ2-5 and V is TRBV10-3, with D possibly matching TRBD1 (8 bases). This CDR3 is built from 14 residues. CDR1 and CDR2 from the germline V gene are ENHRY and SYGVKD. V was pared by 2 bases and J by 9 bases, with 16 bases between. CDR3 sequence reads: CAISERTGRESQYF. In nucleotides, the CDR3 is TGTGCCATCAGTGAGAGGACAGGGAGGGAGTCCCAGTACTTC.

Many counts were recorded for this clonotype. The chain is built from TRBV24-1 and TRBJ1-6; D is unresolved. The CDR3 contains 16 residues. The germline V gene has CDR1 KGHDR and CDR2 SFDVKD. The V end lost 3 bases, the J end lost 5 bases, and 13 bases lay between the germline ends. In nucleotides, the CDR3 is TGTGCCACCAGTGATCCCGCGGCGGGAGATAATTCACCCCTCCACTTT. It specifies CATSDPAAGDNSPLHF.